The TCR beta chain described here comes from a study of shared clonotypes between healthy human individuals. The wider study: Each donor's CD4 naive and CD4 memory cells filled three plates apiece, CD8 naive two, and CD8 memory one.

Across several immunoSEQ plates, the genomic DNA of each subset was split evenly. Per sorted-subset replicate PCR, input was approximately 180 ng DNA, representing some 30,000 T cell genomes. Here immunoSEQ multiplex PCR was the method, and the copy in TCRdb shows in-frame clones only, minus some. This sample has a few million clones; approximately 90% occur once, and the top ten carry 0.13% to 0.15%. Recent acute infections and vaccinations were absent in the healthy HIV-negative adult donors. With 9 bases removed from V and 12 bases from J, the gap between germline ends came to 24 bases. CDR3 length: 13 residues. CDR1 WSHSY and CDR2 SAAADI come from the germline V gene.

Input material: naive CD4+ T cells sorted from blood. Subset noted: CD45RA+ positively selected. The clonotype comes from a man between 18 and 29 years old in good health. The V call is TRBV10-2, the J call TRBJ2-7; unclear D gene. CDR3 in amino acids: CASRPSGPLGSYF. In DNA form, the CDR3 reads TGCGCCAGTAGACCTTCAGGACCTTTAGGGTCGTACTTC.